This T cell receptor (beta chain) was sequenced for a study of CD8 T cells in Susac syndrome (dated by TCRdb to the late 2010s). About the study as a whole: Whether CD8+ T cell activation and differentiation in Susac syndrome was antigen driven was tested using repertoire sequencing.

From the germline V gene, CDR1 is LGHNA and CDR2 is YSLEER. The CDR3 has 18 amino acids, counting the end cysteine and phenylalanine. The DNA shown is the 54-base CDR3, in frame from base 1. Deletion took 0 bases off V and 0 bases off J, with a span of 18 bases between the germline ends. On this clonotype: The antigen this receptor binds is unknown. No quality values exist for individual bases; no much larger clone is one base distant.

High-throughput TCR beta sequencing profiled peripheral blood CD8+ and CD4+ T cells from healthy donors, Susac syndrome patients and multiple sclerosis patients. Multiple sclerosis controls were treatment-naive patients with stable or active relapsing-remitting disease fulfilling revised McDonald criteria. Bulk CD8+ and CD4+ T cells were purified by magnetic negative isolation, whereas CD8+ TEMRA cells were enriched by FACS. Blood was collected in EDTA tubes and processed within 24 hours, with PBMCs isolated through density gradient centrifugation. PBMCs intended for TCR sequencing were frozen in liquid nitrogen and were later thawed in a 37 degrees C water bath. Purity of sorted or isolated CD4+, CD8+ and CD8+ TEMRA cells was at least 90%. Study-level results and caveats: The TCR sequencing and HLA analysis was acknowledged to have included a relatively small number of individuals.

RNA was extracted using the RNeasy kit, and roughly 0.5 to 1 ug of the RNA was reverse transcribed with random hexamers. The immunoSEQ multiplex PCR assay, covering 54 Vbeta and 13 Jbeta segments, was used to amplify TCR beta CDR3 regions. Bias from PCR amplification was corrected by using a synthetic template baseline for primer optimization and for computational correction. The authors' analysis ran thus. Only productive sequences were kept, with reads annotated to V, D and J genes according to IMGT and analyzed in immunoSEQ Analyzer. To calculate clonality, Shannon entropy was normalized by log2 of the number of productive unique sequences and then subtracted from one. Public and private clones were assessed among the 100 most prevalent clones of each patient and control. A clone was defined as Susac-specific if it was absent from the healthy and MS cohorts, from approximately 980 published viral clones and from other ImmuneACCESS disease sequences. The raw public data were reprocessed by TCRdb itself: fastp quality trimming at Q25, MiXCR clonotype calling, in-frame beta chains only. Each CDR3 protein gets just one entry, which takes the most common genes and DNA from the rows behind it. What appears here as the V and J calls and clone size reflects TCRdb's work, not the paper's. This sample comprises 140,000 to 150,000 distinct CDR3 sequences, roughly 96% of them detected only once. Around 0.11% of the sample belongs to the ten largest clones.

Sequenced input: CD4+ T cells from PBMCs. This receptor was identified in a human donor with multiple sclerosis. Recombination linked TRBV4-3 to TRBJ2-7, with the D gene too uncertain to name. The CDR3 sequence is CASSQDLGVSVISYEQYF. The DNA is TGCGCCAGCAGCCAAGATCTCGGTGTGTCGGTGATCTCCTACGAGCAGTACTTC.